This entry lists 6 T cell receptor beta chains sequenced from one sample in a study of blood T cell repertoires in COVID-19. The assay was immunoSEQ multiplex PCR, and TCRdb's table has in-frame clones only and misses some. The sample shows over 150,000 clones, about 90% of them seen only once. Sequenced: peripheral blood. Receptor source: a man in his fifties with acute or convalescent COVID-19.

The chain couples TRBV19 to TRBJ2-2, with a tentative D call TRBD1 (5 bases). The CDR3 loop spans 16 amino acids. Per the germline V gene, CDR1 is LNHDA and CDR2 is SQIVND (reference sequence). V gave up 7 bases and J gave up 4 bases, with 19 bases separating them. In DNA, the CDR3 is TGTGCCAGTAAGGTCCGAACCGGACAAGGCACCGGGGAGCTGTTTTTT. Translation gives CASKVRTGQGTGELFF. The full variable domain, rest sourced from reference TRBV19 and TRBJ2-2, is DGGITQSPKYLFRKEGQNVTLSCEQNLNHDAMYWYRQDPGQGLRLIYYSQIVNDFQKGDIAEGYSVSREKKESFPLTVTSAQKNPTAFYLCASKVRTGQGTGELFFGEGSRLTVL.

This chain links TRBV7-9 with TRBJ2-1; D is perhaps TRBD1 (6 bases). The V end lost 5 bases, the J end lost 6 bases, and 14 bases lay between the germline ends. The CDR3 consists of 14 residues. Per germline, CDR1 SEHNR and CDR2 FQNEAQ (reference sequence). CDR3 in amino acids: CASSPTTGGNEQFF. CDR3 nucleotides: TGTGCCAGCAGCCCGACGACAGGAGGCAATGAGCAGTTCTTC.

The rearrangement links TRBV5-1 to TRBJ1-6; D call uncertain. The CDR3 covers 14 residues. Germline loops: CDR1 SGHRS, CDR2 YFSETQ. The germline V and J ends were trimmed by 4 bases and 0 bases, with 5 bases remaining between them. CDR3 sequence: CASSESSYNSPLHF. The CDR3 DNA reads TGCGCCAGCAGCGAGAGCTCCTATAATTCACCCCTCCACTTT.

This chain links TRBV7-9 with TRBJ2-1; D not certain. The germline gives CDR1 SEHNR, CDR2 FQNEAQ (reference sequence). The CDR3 is 12 residues long. V dropped 3 bases and J dropped 7 bases, with 7 bases sitting between them. The CDR3 spells CASSFALNEQFF. CDR3 nucleotides: TGTGCCAGCAGCTTTGCGTTGAATGAGCAGTTCTTC.

The chain employs TRBV7-3 and TRBJ2-2, with 14 bases that match TRBD2. The CDR3 consists of 20 residues. With V trimmed by 1 base and J by 3 bases, 10 bases remained unmatched. Per the germline V gene, CDR1 is SGHTA and CDR2 is FQGTGA. CDR3 loop: CASSLKPGLAGEGDTGELFF. Written as DNA, the CDR3 is TGTGCCAGCAGCTTAAAACCGGGACTAGCGGGAGAGGGGGACACCGGGGAGCTGTTTTTT.

The rearrangement links TRBV19 to TRBJ2-2; 9 positions agree with TRBD1. Germline-derived CDR1 and CDR2 are LNHDA and SQIVND (reference sequence). This CDR3 has 15 residues. V dropped 6 bases and J dropped 0; count of bases not matched to a gene: 2. This CDR3 reads CASRRTGANTGELFF. The CDR3 DNA sequence: TGTGCCAGTAGGCGGACAGGGGCGAACACCGGGGAGCTGTTTTTT. Supplemented by reference TRBV19 and TRBJ2-2, the full variable domain reads DGGITQSPKYLFRKEGQNVTLSCEQNLNHDAMYWYRQDPGQGLRLIYYSQIVNDFQKGDIAEGYSVSREKKESFPLTVTSAQKNPTAFYLCASRRTGANTGELFFGEGSRLTVL.